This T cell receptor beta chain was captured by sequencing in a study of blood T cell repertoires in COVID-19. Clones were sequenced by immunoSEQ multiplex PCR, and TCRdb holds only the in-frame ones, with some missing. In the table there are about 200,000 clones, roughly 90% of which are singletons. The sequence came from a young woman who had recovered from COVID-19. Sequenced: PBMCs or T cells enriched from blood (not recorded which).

The CDR3 region has the DNA TGTGCCAGCAGCGTACGCCGGGGGGTGCAGGGTGTTGAGCAGTTCTTC. Protein product: CASSVRRGVQGVEQFF. V and J are TRBV5-6 and TRBJ2-1; 7 bases agree with TRBD2. The CDR3 is made up of 16 amino acids. CDR1 SGHDT and CDR2 YYEEEE come from the germline V gene. Unmatched junction bases numbered 16, after V lost 4 bases and J lost 9 bases.